The clone carrying this TCR beta chain was recorded a few times. The source of the sample is a study of blood T cell repertoires in COVID-19. About the study: PBMCs, B-cell-depleted T cells, or T cells provided the cDNA or gDNA that made up the material.

In the original analysis: Estimation of nucleated cell counts relied on the amplification of reference gene primers. Generated by immunoSEQ multiplex PCR, the TCRdb table keeps only in-frame clones and is missing some. V and J calls and clone size are given by that table; D and trimming were obtained from the DNA. The table records some 160,000 clones, 76% of them present only once. Germline assignment: CDR1 SGHTS and CDR2 YDEGEE. V dropped 1 base and J dropped 4 bases, with 11 bases sitting between them. The CDR3 loop spans 14 amino acids. Sequenced: peripheral blood. The chain has TRBV5-8 and TRBJ1-1; D call uncertain. This receptor was obtained from a man in his sixties with acute or convalescent COVID-19. For the CDR3, the DNA is TGTGCCAGCAGCTTGTGGCTTCTAGGCACTGAAGCTTTCTTT. This sequence encodes CASSLWLLGTEAFF.